These 14 T cell receptor beta chains came from one sample sequenced in a study of blood T cells in healthy people across ages. A second roughly 7 to 12 cycle PCR used barcoded and J-beta primers. TCRdb redid the calling of the 5' RACE reads with MiXCR, one entry per CDR3 protein. The sample includes 700,000 to 800,000 distinct CDR3 sequences, 35% to 45% of them seen just once. Sample: blood. The receptor set was obtained from a woman aged 55-69 years in good health.

The chain couples TRBV5-1 to TRBJ1-2; tentatively, D is TRBD1 (5 bases). The CDR3 is 15 residues long. Germline V gene data show CDR1 as SGHRS and CDR2 as YFSETQ. V was shortened by 4 bases and J by 2 bases, with 15 bases between the two germline ends. Here the CDR3 DNA reads TGCGCCAGCAGCCATAATCGAGACAGCAACTATGGCTACACCTTC. Its protein product is CASSHNRDSNYGYTF.

This chain connects TRBV28 to TRBJ2-5; a possible D gene is TRBD2 (6 bases). From germline, CDR1 is MDHEN and CDR2 SYDVKM. V lost 6 bases and J 2 bases, leaving 19 bases between the germline ends. The CDR3 length is 16 residues. The CDR3 here is CASRLLAGSFQETQYF. DNA of the CDR3: TGTGCCAGCAGGTTACTAGCAGGCAGCTTTCAAGAGACCCAGTACTTC.

This chain links TRBV28 with TRBJ2-3; 7 bases agree with TRBD1. The CDR3 is 15 amino acids. The V segment lost 6 bases and the J segment 1 base; nucleotides outside the gene matches: 7. Germline values: CDR1 MDHEN, CDR2 SYDVKM. The CDR3 is CASSWRQGRTDTQYF. The CDR3 bases are TGTGCCAGCAGCTGGAGACAGGGTCGCACAGATACGCAGTATTTT.

This clonotype was picked up a small number of times. The chain uses TRBV10-2 and TRBJ1-1; no clear D gene. CDR1 is WSHSY, CDR2 SAAADI, per germline. V was cut by 6 bases and J by 3 bases, with 8 bases left in between. The CDR3 is 12 residues long. CDR3 region: CASSPWDTEAFF. The CDR3 DNA is TGCGCCAGCAGCCCTTGGGACACTGAAGCTTTCTTT.

The chain employs TRBV6-5 and TRBJ1-6; D remains unclear. V lost 5 bases to trimming and J lost 7 bases, with 15 bases between them. Germline V lookup: CDR1 MNHEY, CDR2 SVGAGI. The CDR3 is made up of 15 amino acids. The chain's CDR3 is CASSAVLGRNSPLHF. The CDR3 DNA reads TGTGCCAGCAGTGCCGTACTTGGGCGGAATTCACCCCTCCACTTT.

This clonotype was seen a few times. The chain has TRBV5-1 and TRBJ2-3, with 9 bases lining up with TRBD2. The CDR3 sequence is 16 residues long. Germline V lookup: CDR1 SGHRS, CDR2 YFSETQ. After removal of 0 bases from V and 1 base from J, the junction contained 3 bases not matched to a gene. The CDR3: CASSLERGGGTDTQYF. The CDR3 DNA follows: TGCGCCAGCAGCTTGGAGCGCGGGGGGGGCACAGATACGCAGTATTTT. The complete variable domain, with remaining parts taken from reference TRBV5-1 and TRBJ2-3, reads KAGVTQTPRYLIKTRGQQVTLSCSPISGHRSVSWYQQTPGQGLQFLFEYFSETQRNKGNFPGRFSGRQFSNSRSEMNVSTLELGDSALYLCASSLERGGGTDTQYFGPGTRLTVL.

This clonotype was recorded at least ten times. The chain couples TRBV29-1 to TRBJ2-5; TRBD1 aligns across 8 bases. This CDR3 is 12 amino acids long. Germline assignment: CDR1 SQVTM and CDR2 ANQGSEA. J lost 4 bases, V lost 6 bases, and 4 bases had no gene match. Here the CDR3 DNA reads TGCAGCGTGGACAGGGTTCGAGAGACCCAGTACTTC. It codes for CSVDRVRETQYF. The full variable domain, rest sourced from reference TRBV29-1 and TRBJ2-5, is SAVISQKPSRDICQRGTSLTIQCQVDSQVTMMFWYRQQPGQSLTLIATANQGSEATYESGFVIDKFPISRPNLTFSTLTVSNMSPEDSSIYLCSVDRVRETQYFGPGTRLLVL.

V is TRBV20-1 and J is TRBJ2-7; TRBD1 is a possible D gene (5 bases). The CDR3 totals 15 residues. The V end was cut by 3 bases, the J end by 2 bases, with 17 bases between. Germline CDR1 and CDR2: DFQATT and SNEGSKA (reference sequence). Here the CDR3 reads CSARGLDGPTYEQYF. In DNA form, the CDR3 reads TGCAGTGCTAGGGGGCTGGACGGGCCGACCTACGAGCAGTACTTC.

Of note for this clonotype: A read error may account for a junction end that differs from germline. V gene TRBV27 combines with J gene TRBJ2-5; 7 bases agree with TRBD1. CDR1 MNHEY and CDR2 SMNVEV come from the germline V gene (reference sequence). The CDR3 consists of 12 residues. The CDR3 spells CVSKGAGETQYF. The CDR3 DNA is TGTGTCAGCAAGGGGGCCGGGGAGACCCAGTACTTC.

V and J are TRBV29-1 and TRBJ1-2; maybe TRBD1 (6 bases). The CDR3 consists of 18 residues. Germline V gives CDR1 SQVTM, CDR2 ANQGSEA. V was cut by 7 bases and J by 1 base, with 28 bases left in between. CDR3 sequence: CSAPPRLQGDKLNYGYTF. The DNA for the CDR3 is TGCAGCGCTCCCCCCCGCTTACAGGGTGACAAACTTAACTATGGCTACACCTTC.

The genes are TRBV7-8 and TRBJ2-1; D ambiguous. V dropped 1 base and J dropped 10 bases, with 17 bases sitting between them. This CDR3 region has 15 residues. Germline V gene data show CDR1 as SGHVS and CDR2 as FQNEAQ. CDR3 protein: CASSLVRVRSYEQFF. CDR3 bases: TGTGCCAGCAGCTTAGTCCGGGTGCGCTCCTACGAGCAGTTCTTC. The entire variable domain, with the rest obtained from reference TRBV7-8 and TRBJ2-1, is as follows: GAGVSQSPRYKVAKRGQDVALRCDPISGHVSLFWYQQALGQGPEFLTYFQNEAQLDKSGLPSDRFFAERPEGSVSTLKIQRTQQEDSAVYLCASSLVRVRSYEQFFGPGTRLTVL.

This clonotype was found a few times. V usage is TRBV20-1 and J usage is TRBJ2-7, with 7 bases identical to TRBD2. Per the germline V gene, CDR1 is DFQATT and CDR2 is SNEGSKA (reference sequence). The trim removed 5 bases at V and 2 bases at J, leaving 6 bases unmatched. The CDR3 is 13 amino acids. CDR3 in amino acids: CSAPSGNTYEQYF. The DNA for the CDR3 is TGCAGTGCTCCGAGCGGGAATACCTACGAGCAGTACTTC.

The rearrangement uses TRBV3-1 and TRBJ2-1; TRBD2 matches 8 bases. The CDR3 loop spans 14 amino acids. After removal of 1 base from V and 5 bases from J, the junction contained 1 base not matched to a gene. The germline V gene has CDR1 LGHDT and CDR2 YNNKEL (reference sequence). The CDR3 DNA is TGTGCCAGCAGCCAAGTACTAGCGGACAATGAGCAGTTCTTC. This sequence encodes CASSQVLADNEQFF.

This chain links TRBV7-2 with TRBJ2-5, with 16 bases lining up with TRBD2. The CDR3 length is 17 residues. Germline V gene data show CDR1 as SGHTA and CDR2 as FQGNSA. Trimming at V came to 2 bases and at J to 11 bases, leaving 11 bases not matched to a gene. The CDR3 DNA reads as TGTGCCAGCAGCTTATTGGGACTAGCGGGGGGGCTGGGTGAGCAGTACTTC. As protein: CASSLLGLAGGLGEQYF.